What follows describes a single T cell receptor (beta chain). Its ends do not fully match the called genes, so a read error is possible. The data derive from a study of blood T cell repertoires in COVID-19. Study context: COVID-19 samples, acute and convalescent, were from the United States, Italy and Spain.

Data came from immunoSEQ multiplex PCR; TCRdb stores just in-frame clones and leaves some out. The repertoire has 200,000 to 250,000 clones, 75% to 85% of them found once; the top ten carry approximately 7.5%. Seattle patient enrollment occurred during active infection, with longitudinal follow-up thereafter. The length of the CDR3 is 14 residues. Germline CDR1 and CDR2: SSHAT and FNYEAQ (reference sequence). This sequence joins TRBV7-7 and TRBJ2-5; TRBD2 agrees at 7 bases. This TCR was sampled from a woman older than 75 with COVID-19, enrolled during active disease. The sequencing sample was made of peripheral blood. The CDR3 sequence is CASSLGGSGETQYF. CDR3 in DNA: TGTGCTAGCAGCTTGGGCGGGAGTGGTGAGACCCAGTACTTC.